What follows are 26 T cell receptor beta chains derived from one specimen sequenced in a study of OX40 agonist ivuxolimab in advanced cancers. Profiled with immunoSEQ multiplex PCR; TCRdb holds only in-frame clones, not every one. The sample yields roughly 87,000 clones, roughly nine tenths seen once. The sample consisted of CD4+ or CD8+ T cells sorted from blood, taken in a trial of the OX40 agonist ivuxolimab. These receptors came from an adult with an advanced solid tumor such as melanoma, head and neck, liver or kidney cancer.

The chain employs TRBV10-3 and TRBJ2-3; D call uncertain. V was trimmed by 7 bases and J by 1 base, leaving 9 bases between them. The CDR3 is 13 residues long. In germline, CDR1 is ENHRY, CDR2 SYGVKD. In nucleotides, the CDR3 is TGTGCCATCAAAGCAGTCGGCACAGATACGCAGTATTTT. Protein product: CAIKAVGTDTQYF.

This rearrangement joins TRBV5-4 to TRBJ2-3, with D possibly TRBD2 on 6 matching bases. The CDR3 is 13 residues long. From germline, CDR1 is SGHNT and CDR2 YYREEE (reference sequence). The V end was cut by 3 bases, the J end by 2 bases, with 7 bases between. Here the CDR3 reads CASSWEDTDTQYF. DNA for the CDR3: TGTGCCAGCAGCTGGGAGGACACAGATACGCAGTATTTT.

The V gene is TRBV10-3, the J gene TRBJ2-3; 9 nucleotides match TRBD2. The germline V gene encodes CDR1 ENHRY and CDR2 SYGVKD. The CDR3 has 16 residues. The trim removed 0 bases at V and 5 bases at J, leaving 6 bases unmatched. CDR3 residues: CAISESLSGSLDTQYF. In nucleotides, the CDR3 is TGTGCCATCAGTGAGTCTCTTAGCGGGAGCTTAGATACGCAGTATTTT.

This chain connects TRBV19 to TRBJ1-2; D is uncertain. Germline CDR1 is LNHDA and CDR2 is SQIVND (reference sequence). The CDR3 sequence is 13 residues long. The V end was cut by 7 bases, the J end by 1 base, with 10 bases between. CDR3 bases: TGTGCCAGTACCTCGGACTATAACTATGGCTACACCTTC. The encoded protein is CASTSDYNYGYTF.

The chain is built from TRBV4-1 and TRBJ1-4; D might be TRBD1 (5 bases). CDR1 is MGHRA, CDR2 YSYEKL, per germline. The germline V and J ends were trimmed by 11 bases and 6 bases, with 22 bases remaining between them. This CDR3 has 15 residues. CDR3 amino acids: CASGWRGEKYEKLFF. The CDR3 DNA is TGCGCCTCGGGGTGGAGGGGAGAAAAATATGAAAAACTGTTTTTT.

The CDR3, as DNA: TGTGCCTGGAGTGTGGGCAGGGGGCCCGGCAATGAGCAGTTCTTC. Translating it yields CAWSVGRGPGNEQFF. The chain joins TRBV30 to TRBJ2-1; TRBD1 matches at 8 bases. The germline CDR1 and CDR2 sequences are GTSNPN and SVGIG (reference sequence). V dropped 0 bases and J dropped 6; count of bases not matched to a gene: 7. CDR3 length: 15 amino acids.

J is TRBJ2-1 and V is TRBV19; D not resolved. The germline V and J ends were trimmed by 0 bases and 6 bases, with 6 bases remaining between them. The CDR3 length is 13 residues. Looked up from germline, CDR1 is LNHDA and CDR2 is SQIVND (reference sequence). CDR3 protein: CASSIELPNEQFF. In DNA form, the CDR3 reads TGTGCCAGTAGTATAGAGCTCCCCAATGAGCAGTTCTTC.

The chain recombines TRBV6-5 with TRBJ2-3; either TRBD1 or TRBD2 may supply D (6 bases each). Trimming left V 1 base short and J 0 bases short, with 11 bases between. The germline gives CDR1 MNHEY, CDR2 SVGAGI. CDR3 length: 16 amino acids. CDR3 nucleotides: TGTGCCAGCAGTTACTGGAGGGGGGCCAGCACAGATACGCAGTATTTT. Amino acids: CASSYWRGASTDTQYF.

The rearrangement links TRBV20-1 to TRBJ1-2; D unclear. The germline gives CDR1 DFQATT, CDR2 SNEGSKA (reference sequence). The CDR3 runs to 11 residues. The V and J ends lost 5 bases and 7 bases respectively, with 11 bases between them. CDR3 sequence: CSAGVPGGYTF. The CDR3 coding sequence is TGCAGTGCTGGGGTCCCGGGTGGCTACACCTTC.

The CDR3 sequence is CASSQRGAPTDTQYF. In nucleotides, the CDR3 is TGCGCCAGCAGCCAAAGGGGGGCCCCCACAGATACGCAGTATTTT. The V gene is TRBV4-1, the J gene TRBJ2-3; D possibly matches TRBD1 or TRBD2 (6 bases each). The ends were cut back, 2 bases at V and 2 bases at J, with 11 bases in the middle. The CDR3 covers 15 residues. The germline V gene has CDR1 MGHRA and CDR2 YSYEKL.

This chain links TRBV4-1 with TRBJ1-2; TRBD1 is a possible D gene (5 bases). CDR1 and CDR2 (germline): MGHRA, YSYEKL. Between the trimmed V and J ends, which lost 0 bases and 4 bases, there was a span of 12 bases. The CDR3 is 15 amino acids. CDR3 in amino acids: CASSQEGVGIYGYTF. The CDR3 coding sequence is TGCGCCAGCAGCCAAGAGGGGGTTGGCATCTATGGCTACACCTTC.

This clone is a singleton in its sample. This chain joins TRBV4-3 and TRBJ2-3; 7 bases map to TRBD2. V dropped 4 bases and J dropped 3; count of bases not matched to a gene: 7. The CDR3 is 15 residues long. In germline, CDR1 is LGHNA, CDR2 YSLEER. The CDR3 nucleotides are TGCGCCAGCAGCCCTTGGGAGGGGACGACAGATACGCAGTATTTT. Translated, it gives CASSPWEGTTDTQYF.

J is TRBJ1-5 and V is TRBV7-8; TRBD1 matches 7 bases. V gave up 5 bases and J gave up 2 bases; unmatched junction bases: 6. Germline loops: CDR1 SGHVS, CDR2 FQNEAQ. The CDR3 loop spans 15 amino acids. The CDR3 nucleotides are TGTGCCAGCAGCCCAGGGGGGATCGGCAATCAGCCCCAGCATTTT. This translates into CASSPGGIGNQPQHF.

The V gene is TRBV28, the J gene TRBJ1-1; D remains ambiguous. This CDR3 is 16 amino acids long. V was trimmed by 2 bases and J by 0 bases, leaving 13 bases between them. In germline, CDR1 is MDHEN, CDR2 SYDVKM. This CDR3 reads CASSLVVQSMNTEAFF. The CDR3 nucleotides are TGTGCCAGCAGTTTAGTGGTACAGAGCATGAACACTGAAGCTTTCTTT.

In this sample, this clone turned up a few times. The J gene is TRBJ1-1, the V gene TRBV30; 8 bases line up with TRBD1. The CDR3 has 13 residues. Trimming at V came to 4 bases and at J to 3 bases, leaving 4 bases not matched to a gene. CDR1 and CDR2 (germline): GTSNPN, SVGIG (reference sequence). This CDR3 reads CAWMTGVYTEAFF. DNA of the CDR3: TGTGCCTGGATGACAGGGGTATACACTGAAGCTTTCTTT.

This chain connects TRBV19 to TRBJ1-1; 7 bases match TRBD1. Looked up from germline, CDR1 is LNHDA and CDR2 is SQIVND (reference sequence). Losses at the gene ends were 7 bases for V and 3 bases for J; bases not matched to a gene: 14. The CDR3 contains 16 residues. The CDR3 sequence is CASIPVQGMEDTEAFF. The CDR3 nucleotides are TGTGCCAGTATCCCAGTACAGGGGATGGAGGACACTGAAGCTTTCTTT.

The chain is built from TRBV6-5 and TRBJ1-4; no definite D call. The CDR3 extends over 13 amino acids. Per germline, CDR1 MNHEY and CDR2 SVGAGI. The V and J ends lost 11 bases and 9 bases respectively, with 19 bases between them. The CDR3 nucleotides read TGTGCCTCGTCGACGGAAAGTATTCAAAAACTGTTTTTT. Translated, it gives CASSTESIQKLFF.

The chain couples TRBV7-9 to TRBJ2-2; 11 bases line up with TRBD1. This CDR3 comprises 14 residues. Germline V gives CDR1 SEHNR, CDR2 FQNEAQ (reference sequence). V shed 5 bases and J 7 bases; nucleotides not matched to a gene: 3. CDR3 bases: TGTGCCAGCAGCACGGGACAGGGGGTCGGGGAGCTGTTTTTT. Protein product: CASSTGQGVGELFF. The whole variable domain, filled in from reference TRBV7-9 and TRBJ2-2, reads DTGVSQNPRHKITKRGQNVTFRCDPISEHNRLYWYRQTLGQGPEFLTYFQNEAQLEKSRLLSDRFSAERPKGSFSTLEIQRTEQGDSAMYLCASSTGQGVGELFFGEGSRLTVL.

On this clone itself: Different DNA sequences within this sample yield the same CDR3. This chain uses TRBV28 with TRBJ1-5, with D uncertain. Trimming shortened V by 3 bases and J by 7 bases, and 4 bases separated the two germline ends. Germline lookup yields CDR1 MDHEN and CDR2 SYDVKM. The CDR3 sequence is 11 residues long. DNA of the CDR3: TGTGCCAGCAGTTTCGGACAGCCCCAGCATTTT. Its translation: CASSFGQPQHF.

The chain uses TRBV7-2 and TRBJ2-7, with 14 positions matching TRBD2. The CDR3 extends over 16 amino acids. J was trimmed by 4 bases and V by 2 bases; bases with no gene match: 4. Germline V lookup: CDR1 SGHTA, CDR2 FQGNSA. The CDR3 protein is CASSLLGLAGGYEQYV. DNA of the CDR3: TGTGCCAGCAGCTTATTAGGACTAGCGGGAGGTTACGAGCAGTACGTC.

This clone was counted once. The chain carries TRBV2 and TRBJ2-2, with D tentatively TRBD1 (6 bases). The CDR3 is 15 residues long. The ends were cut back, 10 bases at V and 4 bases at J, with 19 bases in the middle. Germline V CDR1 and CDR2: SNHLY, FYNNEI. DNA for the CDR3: TGTGCCACCTTAGAGCAGGGGCAGGGCACCGGGGAGCTGTTTTTT. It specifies CATLEQGQGTGELFF.

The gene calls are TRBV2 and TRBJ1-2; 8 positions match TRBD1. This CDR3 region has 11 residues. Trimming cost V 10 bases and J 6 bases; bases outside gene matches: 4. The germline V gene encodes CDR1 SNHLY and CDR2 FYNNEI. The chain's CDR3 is CATPGGHGYTF. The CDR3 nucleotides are TGTGCCACGCCAGGGGGCCATGGCTACACCTTC.

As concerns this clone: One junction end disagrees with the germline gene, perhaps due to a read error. CDR3 bases: TGTGCCTGGAGTCCCCAGGGTTACGGGCAGTACTTC. Translated: CAWSPQGYGQYF. V gene TRBV30 combines with J gene TRBJ2-7; the D gene is possibly TRBD1 (5 bases). The CDR3 has 12 residues. The germline CDR1 and CDR2 sequences are GTSNPN and SVGIG (reference sequence).

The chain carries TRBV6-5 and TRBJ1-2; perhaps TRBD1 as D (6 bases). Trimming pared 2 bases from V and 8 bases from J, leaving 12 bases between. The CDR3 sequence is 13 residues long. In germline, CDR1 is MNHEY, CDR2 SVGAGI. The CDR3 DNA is TGTGCCAGCAGTTACGGCGGGGGACAAGGCTACACCTTC. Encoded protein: CASSYGGGQGYTF.

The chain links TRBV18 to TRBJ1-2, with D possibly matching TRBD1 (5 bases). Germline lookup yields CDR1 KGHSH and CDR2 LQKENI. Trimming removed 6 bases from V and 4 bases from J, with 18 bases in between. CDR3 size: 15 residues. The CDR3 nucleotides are TGTGCCAGCTCTCCCCAAGGTGGGGCTGGCTATGGCTACACCTTC. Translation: CASSPQGGAGYGYTF.

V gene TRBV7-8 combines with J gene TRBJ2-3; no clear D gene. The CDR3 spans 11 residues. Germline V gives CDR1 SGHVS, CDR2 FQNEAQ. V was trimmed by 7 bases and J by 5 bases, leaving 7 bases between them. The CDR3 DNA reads TGTGCCAGCACCATTGGAGATACGCAGTATTTT. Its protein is CASTIGDTQYF.